These 13 T cell receptor beta chains share one sample of origin, sequenced in a study of shared clonotypes between healthy human individuals. Data came from immunoSEQ multiplex PCR; TCRdb stores just in-frame clones and leaves some out. The sample includes about 960,000 clones, 60% to 85% of them seen just once. The sequenced sample was memory CD4+ T cells sorted from blood. The subset denotes: CD45RA-negative fraction. Every receptor here comes from a man between 18 and 35 years old in good health.

This chain links TRBV6-1 with TRBJ1-5; TRBD1 is a possible D gene (6 bases). V gave up 4 bases and J gave up 3 bases, with 13 bases separating them. CDR3 size: 15 residues. The germline V gene encodes CDR1 MNHNS and CDR2 SASEGT. CDR3 nucleotides: TGTGCCAGCAGTGTCCTCCGGGACAACAATCAGCCCCAGCATTTT. Amino acid sequence: CASSVLRDNNQPQHF.

Comment on this clone: At one end, the junction sequence differs from germline, possibly due to a read error. V and J are TRBV6-1 and TRBJ2-1; D possibly matches TRBD1 or TRBD2 (5 bases each). The CDR3 spans 15 residues. Germline values: CDR1 MNHNS, CDR2 SASEGT. The CDR3 region is CASREAGSSYNEQFF. The CDR3 bases are TGTGCCAGCAGGGAAGCAGGGAGCTCCTACAATGAGCAGTTCTTC.

V usage is TRBV6-1 and J usage is TRBJ2-1; 15 bases line up with TRBD2. Germline CDR1 is MNHNS and CDR2 is SASEGT. The CDR3 runs 15 residues. J lost 7 bases, V lost 4 bases, and 2 bases had no gene match. CDR3 coding DNA: TGTGCCAGCAGTGGTGGACTAGCGGGGGGGAATGAGCAGTTCTTC. Translation: CASSGGLAGGNEQFF.

With respect to this clone: The same CDR3 is also encoded by other DNA sequences in this sample. The chain combines TRBV27 with TRBJ1-3, with D possibly being TRBD1 (5 bases). The CDR3 consists of 14 residues. Looked up from germline, CDR1 is MNHEY and CDR2 is SMNVEV (reference sequence). Between the trimmed V and J ends, which lost 3 bases and 4 bases, there was a span of 10 bases. DNA of the CDR3: TGTGCCAGCAGTTTCACAGGCGCCGGAAACACCATATATTTT. This codes for CASSFTGAGNTIYF.

The chain recombines TRBV10-3 with TRBJ2-3; 7 bases fit TRBD2. Trimming took 8 bases from V and 2 from J; bases not matched to a gene: 10. CDR3 length equals 15 residues. Germline loops: CDR1 ENHRY, CDR2 SYGVKD. CDR3 nucleotide sequence: TGTGCCATCGCGCTGGAGCGGGGAACCACAGATACGCAGTATTTT. This encodes CAIALERGTTDTQYF.

The chain combines TRBV7-9 with TRBJ1-1, with D unclear. The V gene lost 9 bases and the J gene lost 2 bases, with 10 bases spanning the gap. The CDR3 is made up of 12 amino acids. CDR1 and CDR2 (germline): SEHNR, FQNEAQ (reference sequence). CDR3 residues: CASSTRNTEAFF. CDR3 in DNA: TGTGCCAGTTCAACTCGAAACACTGAAGCTTTCTTT.

This clone was recorded at least ten times. The same CDR3 can be traced to other DNA sequences in this sample. V gene TRBV14 combines with J gene TRBJ2-5; D is ambiguous. Looked up from germline, CDR1 is SGHDN and CDR2 is FVKESK. The germline V and J ends were trimmed by 0 bases and 7 bases, with 9 bases remaining between them. The CDR3 totals 13 residues. The CDR3, as DNA: TGTGCCAGCAGCCAAGACGTGGTAGGGACCCAGTACTTC. Amino acids: CASSQDVVGTQYF.

Worth noting for this clone: The same CDR3 can be traced to other DNA sequences in this sample. V usage is TRBV7-2 and J usage is TRBJ1-1, with D perhaps TRBD1 (5 bases). The CDR3 totals 14 residues. With 2 bases removed from V and 0 bases from J, the gap between germline ends came to 7 bases. Germline-derived CDR1 and CDR2 are SGHTA and FQGNSA. The CDR3 protein is CASSLTGVNTEAFF. The CDR3 DNA sequence: TGTGCCAGCAGCTTAACAGGAGTGAACACTGAAGCTTTCTTT.

The chain uses TRBV5-1 and TRBJ2-1, with 7 nucleotides matching TRBD2. The germline CDR1 and CDR2 sequences are SGHRS and YFSETQ. CDR3 length: 19 residues. Trimming at V came to 3 bases and at J to 0 bases, leaving 15 bases not matched to a gene. The CDR3 loop reads CASSSLALQAGSSYNEQFF. The CDR3 coding sequence is TGCGCCAGCAGCTCCCTGGCACTGCAAGCGGGGAGCTCCTACAATGAGCAGTTCTTC.

This clone was observed a few times. The chain is built from TRBV5-8 and TRBJ1-6; the D gene is possibly TRBD1 (6 bases). Germline assignment: CDR1 SGHTS and CDR2 YDEGEE. The CDR3 has 14 residues. V was trimmed by 4 bases and J by 6 bases, leaving 11 bases between them. The chain's CDR3 is CASSLPRGNSPLHF. The DNA for the CDR3 is TGTGCCAGCAGCCTTCCCAGGGGTAATTCACCCCTCCACTTT.

The rearrangement joins TRBV30 to TRBJ1-2; D is uncertain. Germline V gives CDR1 GTSNPN, CDR2 SVGIG (reference sequence). V shed 2 bases and J shed 8 bases, with 9 bases lying between them. The CDR3 loop spans 11 amino acids. CDR3 region: CAWSTGAGYTF. The CDR3, as DNA: TGTGCCTGGAGTACGGGAGCAGGCTACACCTTC.

This clone was seen a handful of times. The chain employs TRBV9 and TRBJ2-6; D uncertain. The CDR3 totals 16 residues. Deletions cut 0 bases from V and 0 bases from J, with 7 bases between. The germline V gene encodes CDR1 SGDLS and CDR2 YYNGEE. The CDR3 DNA reads TGTGCCAGCAGCGTAGTGACGGGCTCTGGGGCCAACGTCCTGACTTTC. This translates into CASSVVTGSGANVLTF. Variable domain in full (rest from reference TRBV9 and TRBJ2-6): DSGVTQTPKHLITATGQRVTLRCSPRSGDLSVYWYQQSLDQGLQFLIQYYNGEERAKGNILERFSAQQFPDLHSELNLSSLELGDSALYFCASSVVTGSGANVLTFGAGSRLTVL.

The chain uses TRBV28 and TRBJ1-5; TRBD1 might be the D (6 bases). Trimming took 4 bases from V and 1 from J, leaving 11 bases between them. Germline-derived CDR1 and CDR2 are MDHEN and SYDVKM. The CDR3 is made up of 15 amino acids. This chain's CDR3 is CASSSGGGSNQPQHF. The CDR3 DNA reads TGTGCCAGCAGTTCCGGGGGCGGAAGCAATCAGCCCCAGCATTTT.